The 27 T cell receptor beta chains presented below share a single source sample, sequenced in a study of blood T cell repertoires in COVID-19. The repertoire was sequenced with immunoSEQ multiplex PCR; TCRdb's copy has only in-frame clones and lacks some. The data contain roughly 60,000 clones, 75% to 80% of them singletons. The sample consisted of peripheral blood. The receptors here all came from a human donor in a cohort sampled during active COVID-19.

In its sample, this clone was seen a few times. CDR3 coding DNA: TGTGCCAGCAGGACGGACAAGAACACTGAAGCTTTCTTT. Translation gives CASRTDKNTEAFF. This chain uses TRBV13 with TRBJ1-1, with D possibly TRBD1 on 5 matching bases. Germline V CDR1 and CDR2: PRHDT, FYEKMQ (reference sequence). The CDR3 is 13 residues long. V shed 6 bases and J shed 1 base, with 9 bases lying between them.

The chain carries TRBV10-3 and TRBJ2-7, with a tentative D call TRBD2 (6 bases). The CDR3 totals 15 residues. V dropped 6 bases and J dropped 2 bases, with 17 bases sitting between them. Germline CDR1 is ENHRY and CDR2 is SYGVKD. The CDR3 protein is CAISSGSSGTYEQYF. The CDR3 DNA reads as TGTGCCATCAGCTCCGGGAGTAGCGGAACCTACGAGCAGTACTTC.

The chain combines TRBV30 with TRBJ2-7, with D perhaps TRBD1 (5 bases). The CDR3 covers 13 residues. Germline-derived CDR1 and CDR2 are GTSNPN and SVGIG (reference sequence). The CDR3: CSWLPTGSYEQYF. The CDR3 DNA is TGTTCTTGGTTACCCACAGGTTCCTACGAGCAGTACTTC.

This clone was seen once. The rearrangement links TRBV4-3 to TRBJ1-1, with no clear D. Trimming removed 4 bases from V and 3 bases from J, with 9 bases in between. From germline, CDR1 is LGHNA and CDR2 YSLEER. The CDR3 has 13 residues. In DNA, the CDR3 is TGCGCCAGCAGCCGACTTACTTACACTGAAGCTTTCTTT. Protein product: CASSRLTYTEAFF.

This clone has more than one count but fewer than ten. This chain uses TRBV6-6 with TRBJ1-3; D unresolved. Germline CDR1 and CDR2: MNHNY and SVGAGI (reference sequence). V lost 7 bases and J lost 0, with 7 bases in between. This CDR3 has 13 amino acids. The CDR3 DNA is TGTGCCAGCACCCTTTCCTCTGGAAACACCATATATTTT. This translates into CASTLSSGNTIYF.

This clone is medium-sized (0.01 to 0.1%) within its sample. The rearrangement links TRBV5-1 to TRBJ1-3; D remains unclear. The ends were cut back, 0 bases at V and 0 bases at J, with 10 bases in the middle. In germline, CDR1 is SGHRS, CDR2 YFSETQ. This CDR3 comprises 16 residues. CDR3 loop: CASSLDPNFSGNTIYF. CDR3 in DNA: TGCGCCAGCAGCTTGGATCCGAACTTCTCTGGAAACACCATATATTTT.

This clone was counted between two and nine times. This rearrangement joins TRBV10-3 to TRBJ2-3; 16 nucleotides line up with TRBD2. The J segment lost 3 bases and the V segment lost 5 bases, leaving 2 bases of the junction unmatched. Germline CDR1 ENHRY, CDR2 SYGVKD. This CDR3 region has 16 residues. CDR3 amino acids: CAISLGLAGGTDTQYF. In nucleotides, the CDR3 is TGTGCCATCAGTCTGGGACTAGCGGGGGGGACAGATACGCAGTATTTT.

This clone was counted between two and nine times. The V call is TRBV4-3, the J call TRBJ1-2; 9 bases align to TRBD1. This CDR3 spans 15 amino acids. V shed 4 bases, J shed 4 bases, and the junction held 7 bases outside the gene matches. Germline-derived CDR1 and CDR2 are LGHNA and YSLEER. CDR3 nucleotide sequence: TGCGCCAGCAGCCCGATCGACAGGGGGACCTATGGCTACACCTTC. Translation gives CASSPIDRGTYGYTF.

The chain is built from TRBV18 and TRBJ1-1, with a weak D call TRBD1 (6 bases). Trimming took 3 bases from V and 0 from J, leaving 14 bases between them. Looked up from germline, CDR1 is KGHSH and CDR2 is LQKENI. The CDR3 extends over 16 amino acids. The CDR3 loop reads CASSPYTHRVNTEAFF. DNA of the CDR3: TGTGCCAGCTCACCCTACACGCACAGGGTGAACACTGAAGCTTTCTTT.

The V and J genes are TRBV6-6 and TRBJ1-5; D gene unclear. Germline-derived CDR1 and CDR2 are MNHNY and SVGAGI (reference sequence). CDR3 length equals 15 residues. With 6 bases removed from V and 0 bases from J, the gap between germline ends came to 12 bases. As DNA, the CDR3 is TGTGCCAGCAGGGAGACCGATGGTAGCAATCAGCCCCAGCATTTT. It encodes CASRETDGSNQPQHF.

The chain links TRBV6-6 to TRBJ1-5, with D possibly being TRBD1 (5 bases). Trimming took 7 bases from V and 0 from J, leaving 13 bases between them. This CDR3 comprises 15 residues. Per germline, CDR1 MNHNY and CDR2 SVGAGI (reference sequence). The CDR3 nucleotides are TGTGCCAGCACACAGGAGAGCTATAGCAATCAGCCCCAGCATTTT. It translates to CASTQESYSNQPQHF.

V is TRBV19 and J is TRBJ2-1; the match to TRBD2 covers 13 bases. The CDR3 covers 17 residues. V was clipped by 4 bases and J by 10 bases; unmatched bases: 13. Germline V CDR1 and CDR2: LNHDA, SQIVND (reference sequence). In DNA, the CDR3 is TGTGCCAGTAGTAGAAACACCGGGACTAGCGGGACGGGAGAGCAGTTCTTC. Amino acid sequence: CASSRNTGTSGTGEQFF.

As DNA, the CDR3 is TGTGCCAGTACTCCCCAGGCCCACCGGGAAGGTGAAGCTTTCTTT. It specifies CASTPQAHREGEAFF. V is TRBV19 and J is TRBJ1-1; no firm D call. The CDR3 spans 15 residues. Looked up from germline, CDR1 is LNHDA and CDR2 is SQIVND (reference sequence). V lost 7 bases, J lost 7 bases, and 22 bases lay in between.

The CDR3 DNA reads TGTGCCAGCAGCTTATTTCAGGGGAACACCATATATTTT. It translates to CASSLFQGNTIYF. The V gene is TRBV11-2, the J gene TRBJ1-3; D is perhaps TRBD1 (6 bases). CDR1 and CDR2 from the germline V gene are SGHAT and FQNNGV. This CDR3 contains 13 residues. V lost 2 bases to trimming and J lost 7 bases, with 9 bases between them.

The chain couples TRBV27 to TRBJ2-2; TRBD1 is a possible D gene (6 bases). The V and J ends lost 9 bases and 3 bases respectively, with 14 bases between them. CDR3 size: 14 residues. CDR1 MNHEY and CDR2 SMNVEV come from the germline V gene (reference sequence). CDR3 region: CASSQGSYTGELFF. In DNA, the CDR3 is TGTGCCAGTTCACAGGGTTCGTACACCGGGGAGCTGTTTTTT.

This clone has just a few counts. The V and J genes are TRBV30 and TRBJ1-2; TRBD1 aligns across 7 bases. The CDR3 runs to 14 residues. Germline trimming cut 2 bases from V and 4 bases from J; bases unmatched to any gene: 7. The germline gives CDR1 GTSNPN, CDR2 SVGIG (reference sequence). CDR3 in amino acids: CAWSWGRGAYGYTF. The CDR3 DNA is TGTGCCTGGAGTTGGGGCAGGGGGGCCTATGGCTACACCTTC. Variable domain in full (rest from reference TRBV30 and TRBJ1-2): SQTIHQWPATLVQPVGSPLSLECTVEGTSNPNLYWYRQAAGRGLQLLFYSVGIGQISSEVPQNLSASRPQDRQFILSSKKLLLSDSGFYLCAWSWGRGAYGYTFGSGTRLTVV.

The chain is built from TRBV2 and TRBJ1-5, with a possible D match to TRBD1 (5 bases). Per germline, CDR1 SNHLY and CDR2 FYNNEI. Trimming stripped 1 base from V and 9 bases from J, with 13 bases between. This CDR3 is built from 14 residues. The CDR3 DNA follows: TGTGCCAGCAGTGAAGGCAGGGTTCTAGGGCCCCAGCATTTT. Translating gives CASSEGRVLGPQHF.

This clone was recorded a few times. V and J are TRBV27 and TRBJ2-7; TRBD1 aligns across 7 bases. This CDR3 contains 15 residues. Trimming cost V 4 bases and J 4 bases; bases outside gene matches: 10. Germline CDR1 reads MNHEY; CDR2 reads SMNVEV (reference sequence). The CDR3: CASSSYRGYRYEQYF. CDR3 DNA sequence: TGTGCCAGCAGTTCCTACAGGGGTTATAGGTACGAGCAGTACTTC.

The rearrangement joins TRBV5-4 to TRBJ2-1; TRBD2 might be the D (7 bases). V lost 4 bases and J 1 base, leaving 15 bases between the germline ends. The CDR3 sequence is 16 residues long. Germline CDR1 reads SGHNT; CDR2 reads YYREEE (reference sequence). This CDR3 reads CASSVRGGVSYNEQFF. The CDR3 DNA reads TGTGCCAGCAGCGTACGCGGGGGCGTTTCCTACAATGAGCAGTTCTTC.

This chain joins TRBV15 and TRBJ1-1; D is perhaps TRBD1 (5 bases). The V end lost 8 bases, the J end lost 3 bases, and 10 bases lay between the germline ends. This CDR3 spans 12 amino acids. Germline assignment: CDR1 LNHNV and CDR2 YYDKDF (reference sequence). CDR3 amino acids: CATARGDTEAFF. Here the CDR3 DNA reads TGTGCCACCGCCCGGGGGGACACTGAAGCTTTCTTT.

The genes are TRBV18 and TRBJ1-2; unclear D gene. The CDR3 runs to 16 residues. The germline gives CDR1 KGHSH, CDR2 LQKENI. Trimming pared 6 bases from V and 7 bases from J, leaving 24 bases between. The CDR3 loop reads CASSPSGQVGFGGYTF. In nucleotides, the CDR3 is TGTGCCAGCTCCCCCAGCGGTCAGGTCGGATTTGGTGGCTACACCTTC.

The DNA for the CDR3 is TGTGCCAGCAGCTTAGTTCGGGGGTCCTACGAGCAGTACTTC. Encoded protein: CASSLVRGSYEQYF. This sequence joins TRBV7-2 and TRBJ2-7, with D possibly TRBD2 on 6 matching bases. Germline lookup yields CDR1 SGHTA and CDR2 FQGNSA. V was clipped by 1 base and J by 1 base, with 8 bases between them. This CDR3 contains 14 residues.

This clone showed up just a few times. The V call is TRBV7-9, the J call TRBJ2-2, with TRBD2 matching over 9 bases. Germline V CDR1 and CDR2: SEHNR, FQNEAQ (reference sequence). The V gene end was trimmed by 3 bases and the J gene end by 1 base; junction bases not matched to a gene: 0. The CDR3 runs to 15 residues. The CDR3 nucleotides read TGTGCCAGCAGCTTTAGCGGGAGGAACACCGGGGAGCTGTTTTTT. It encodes CASSFSGRNTGELFF.

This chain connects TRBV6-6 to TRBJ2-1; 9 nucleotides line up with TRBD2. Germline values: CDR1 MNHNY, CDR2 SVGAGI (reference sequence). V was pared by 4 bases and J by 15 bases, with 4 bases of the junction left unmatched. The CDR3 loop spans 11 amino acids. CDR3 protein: CASSSLGLAFF. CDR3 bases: TGTGCCAGCAGTTCCTTGGGACTAGCGTTCTTC.

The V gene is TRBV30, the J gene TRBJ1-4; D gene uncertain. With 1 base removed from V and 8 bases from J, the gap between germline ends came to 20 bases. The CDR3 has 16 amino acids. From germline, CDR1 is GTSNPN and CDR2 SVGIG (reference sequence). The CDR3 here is CAWSGKAIASREKLFF. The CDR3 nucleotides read TGTGCCTGGAGTGGGAAAGCGATCGCAAGTCGAGAAAAACTGTTTTTT.

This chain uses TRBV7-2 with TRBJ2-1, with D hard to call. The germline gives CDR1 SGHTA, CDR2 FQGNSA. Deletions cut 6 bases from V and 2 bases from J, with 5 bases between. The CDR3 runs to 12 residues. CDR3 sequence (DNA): TGTGCCAGCAGTTCTCCCTACAATGAGCAGTTCTTC. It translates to CASSSPYNEQFF.

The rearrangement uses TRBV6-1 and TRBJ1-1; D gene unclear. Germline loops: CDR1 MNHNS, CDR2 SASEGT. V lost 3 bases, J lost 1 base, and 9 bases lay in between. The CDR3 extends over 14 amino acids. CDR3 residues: CASSDGPGNTEAFF. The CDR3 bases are TGTGCCAGCAGTGATGGGCCAGGGAACACTGAAGCTTTCTTT.